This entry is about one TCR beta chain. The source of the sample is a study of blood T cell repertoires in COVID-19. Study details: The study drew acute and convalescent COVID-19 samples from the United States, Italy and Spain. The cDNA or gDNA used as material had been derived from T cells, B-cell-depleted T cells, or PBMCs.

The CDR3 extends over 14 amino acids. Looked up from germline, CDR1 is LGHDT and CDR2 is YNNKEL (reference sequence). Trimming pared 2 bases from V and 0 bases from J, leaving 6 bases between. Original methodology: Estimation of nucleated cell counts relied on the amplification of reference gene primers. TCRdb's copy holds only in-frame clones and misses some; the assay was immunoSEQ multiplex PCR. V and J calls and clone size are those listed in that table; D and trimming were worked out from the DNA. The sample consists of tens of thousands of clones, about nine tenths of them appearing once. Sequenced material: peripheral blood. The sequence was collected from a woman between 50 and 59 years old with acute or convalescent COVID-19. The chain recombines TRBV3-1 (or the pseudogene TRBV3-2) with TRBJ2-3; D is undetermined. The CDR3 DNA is TGTGCCAGCAGCCAAATTCTCAGCACAGATACGCAGTATTTT. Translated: CASSQILSTDTQYF.